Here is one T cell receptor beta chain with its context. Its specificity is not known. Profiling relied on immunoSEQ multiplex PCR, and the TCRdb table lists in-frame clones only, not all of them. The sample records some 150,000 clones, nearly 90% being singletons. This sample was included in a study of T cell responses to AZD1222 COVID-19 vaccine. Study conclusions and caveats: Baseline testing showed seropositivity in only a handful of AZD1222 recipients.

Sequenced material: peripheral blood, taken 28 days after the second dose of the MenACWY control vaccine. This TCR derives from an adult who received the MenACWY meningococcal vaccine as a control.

CDR3 amino acids: CASSFTGGAYNEQFF. CDR3 bases: TGTGCCAGCAGCTTTACAGGGGGCGCGTACAATGAGCAGTTCTTC. The chain has TRBV3-1 (or the pseudogene TRBV3-2) and TRBJ2-1, with 9 bases that match TRBD1. With 5 bases clipped from V and 4 bases from J, the junction kept 6 bases outside the gene matches. The germline V gene has CDR1 LGHDT and CDR2 YNNKEL (reference sequence). The CDR3 is 15 residues long.